This T cell receptor (beta chain) comes out of a study of T cell responses to AZD1222 COVID-19 vaccine. The repertoire was sequenced with immunoSEQ multiplex PCR; TCRdb's copy has only in-frame clones and lacks some. The sample records fewer than 110,000 clones, around 90% being singletons. The CDR3 consists of 17 residues. CDR1 and CDR2 from the germline V gene are SNHLY and FYNNEI. V lost 8 bases to trimming and J lost 4 bases; unmatched junction nucleotides: 14. As concerns this clone: Its antigen is unidentified.

Notes on the study in general: It was only six AZD1222 recipients who were seropositive at baseline. A rise in Spike-specific TCR breadth and depth followed two AZD1222 doses. Among the donors, most were white British and more were female, and clonal diversity was possibly underestimated.

The V call is TRBV2, the J call TRBJ2-1, with TRBD1 identical over 10 bases. The clonotype was recovered from an adult in good health. Here the sequenced sample was peripheral blood, taken on day 0 of AZD1222 vaccination. The CDR3 reads CASSIFSDRGPYNEQFF. CDR3 sequence (DNA): TGTGCCAGCTCCATCTTTTCCGACAGGGGGCCATACAATGAGCAGTTCTTC.